This paragraph covers one T cell receptor (beta chain) sequence. CDR3 length equals 15 residues. V lost 5 bases and J 1 base, leaving 12 bases between the germline ends. Germline V gene lookup returns CDR1 MNHNY and CDR2 SVGAGI (reference sequence). Method: immunoSEQ multiplex PCR; TCRdb's copy keeps in-frame clones and lacks some. This sample carries some 130,000 clones, roughly 92% of them seen once, and the ten largest clones take approximately 6%. This specimen comes from a study of control samples from healthy donors and cancer patients. The chain uses TRBV6-6 and TRBJ2-1; D is perhaps TRBD1 (5 bases). Sequenced input: blood. The source is a man aged 18 to 30 in good health. CDR3 DNA: TGTGCCAGCAGTCCAGGGTTAACGTCCTACAATGAGCAGTTCTTC. It specifies CASSPGLTSYNEQFF.